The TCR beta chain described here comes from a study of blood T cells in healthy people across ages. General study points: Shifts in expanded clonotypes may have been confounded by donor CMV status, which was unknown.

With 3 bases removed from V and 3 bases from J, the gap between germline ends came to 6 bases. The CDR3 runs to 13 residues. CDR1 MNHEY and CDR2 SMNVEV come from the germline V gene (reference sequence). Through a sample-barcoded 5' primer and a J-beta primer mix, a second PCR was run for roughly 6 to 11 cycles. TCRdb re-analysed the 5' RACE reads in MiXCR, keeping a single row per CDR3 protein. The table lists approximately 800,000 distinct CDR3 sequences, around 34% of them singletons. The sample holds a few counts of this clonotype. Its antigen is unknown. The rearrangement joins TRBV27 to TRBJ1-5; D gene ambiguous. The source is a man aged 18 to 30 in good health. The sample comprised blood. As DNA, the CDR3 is TGTGCCAGCAGTTTCACGGACAATCAGCCCCAGCATTTT. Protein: CASSFTDNQPQHF.